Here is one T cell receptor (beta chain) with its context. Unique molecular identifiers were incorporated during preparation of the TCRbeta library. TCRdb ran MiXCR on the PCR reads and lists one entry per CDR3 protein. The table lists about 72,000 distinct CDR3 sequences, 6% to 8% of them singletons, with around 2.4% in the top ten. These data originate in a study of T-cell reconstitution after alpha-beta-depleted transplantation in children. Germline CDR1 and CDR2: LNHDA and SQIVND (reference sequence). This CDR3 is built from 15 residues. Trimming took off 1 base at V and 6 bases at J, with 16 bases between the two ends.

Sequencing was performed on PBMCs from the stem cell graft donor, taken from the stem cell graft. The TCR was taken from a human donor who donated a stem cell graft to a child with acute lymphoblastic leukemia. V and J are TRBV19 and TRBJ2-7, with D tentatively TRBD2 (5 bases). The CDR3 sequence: CASSIGSSASLEQYF. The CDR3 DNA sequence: TGTGCCAGTAGTATAGGTTCCTCAGCTAGCCTCGAGCAGTACTTC.